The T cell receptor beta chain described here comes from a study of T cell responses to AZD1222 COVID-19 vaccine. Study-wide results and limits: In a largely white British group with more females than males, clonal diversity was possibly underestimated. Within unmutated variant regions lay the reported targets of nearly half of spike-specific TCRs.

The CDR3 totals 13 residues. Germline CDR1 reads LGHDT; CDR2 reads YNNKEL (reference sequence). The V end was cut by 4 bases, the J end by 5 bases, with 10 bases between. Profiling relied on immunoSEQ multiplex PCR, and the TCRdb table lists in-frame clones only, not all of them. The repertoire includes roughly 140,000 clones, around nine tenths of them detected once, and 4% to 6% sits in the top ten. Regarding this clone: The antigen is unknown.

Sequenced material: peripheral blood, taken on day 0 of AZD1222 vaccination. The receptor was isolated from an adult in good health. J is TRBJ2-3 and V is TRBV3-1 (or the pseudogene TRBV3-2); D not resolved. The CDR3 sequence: CASSPEPRDTQYF. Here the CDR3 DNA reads TGTGCCAGCAGCCCCGAGCCAAGAGATACGCAGTATTTT.